The next 15 T cell receptor beta chains were all read from a single sample in a study of blood T cell repertoires in COVID-19. Measured with immunoSEQ multiplex PCR; TCRdb has only the in-frame clones, and not every one. Counted here are 65,000 to 95,000 clones, 70% to 90% occurring once; the ten biggest clones make up 6.5% to 9.5%. Specimen: peripheral blood. These receptors were obtained from a man aged 25 to 45 with acute or convalescent COVID-19.

The rearrangement links TRBV5-4 to TRBJ1-2, with D unresolved. CDR1 and CDR2 (germline): SGHNT, YYREEE (reference sequence). Deletions cut 4 bases from V and 4 bases from J, with 5 bases between. The CDR3 is 11 amino acids. This CDR3 is CASSTGYGYTF. CDR3 in DNA: TGTGCCAGCAGCACCGGCTATGGCTACACCTTC.

This clone was seen only a few times. This rearrangement joins TRBV29-1 to TRBJ2-7, with a tentative D call TRBD1 (7 bases). The CDR3 contains 14 residues. From germline, CDR1 is SQVTM and CDR2 ANQGSEA. V dropped 4 bases and J dropped 0 bases, with 13 bases sitting between them. The DNA of the CDR3 is TGCAGCGTTGCCCCGGGGGACAGCTCCTACGAGCAGTACTTC. This translates into CSVAPGDSSYEQYF.

V is TRBV11-2 and J is TRBJ2-7; D remains ambiguous. Looked up from germline, CDR1 is SGHAT and CDR2 is FQNNGV. Trimming shortened V by 4 bases and J by 2 bases, and 12 bases separated the two germline ends. This CDR3 spans 14 amino acids. In DNA, the CDR3 is TGTGCCAGCAGCTCCCTACAGATTACCTACGAGCAGTACTTC. It codes for CASSSLQITYEQYF.

V and J are TRBV19 and TRBJ2-3; D perhaps matches TRBD2 (6 bases). Germline-derived CDR1 and CDR2 are LNHDA and SQIVND (reference sequence). Trimming pared 5 bases from V and 3 bases from J, leaving 18 bases between. This CDR3 contains 16 residues. The chain's CDR3 is CASSSLPGGGTDTQYF. The CDR3 nucleotides are TGTGCCAGTAGTTCCCTCCCCGGGGGAGGAACAGATACGCAGTATTTT.

The V and J genes are TRBV6-5 and TRBJ1-2, with D unclear. The CDR3 length is 13 residues. Trimming removed 6 bases from V and 10 bases from J, with 18 bases in between. Germline CDR1 reads MNHEY; CDR2 reads SVGAGI. CDR3 sequence (DNA): TGTGCCAGCAGCCCCGACGGAGTCGGTACCTACACCTTC. This encodes CASSPDGVGTYTF.

The chain has TRBV21-1 and TRBJ2-2; no DNA check was done on the table's D call, TRBD2. TRBV21-1 is termed a pseudogene. This CDR3 comprises 18 residues. CDR3 protein: CASSKRGAGGSFGGELFF. Here the CDR3 DNA reads TGTGCCAGCAGCAAAAGGGGAGCGGGAGGTTCATTCGGCGGGGAGCTGTTTTTT.

The rearrangement joins TRBV7-3 to TRBJ2-2, with unresolved D. V was trimmed by 5 bases and J by 8 bases, leaving 9 bases between them. The CDR3 loop spans 12 amino acids. Germline CDR1 SGHTA, CDR2 FQGTGA. The DNA of the CDR3 is TGTGCCAGCAGCCCCAACTTGGGGGAGCTGTTTTTT. As protein: CASSPNLGELFF.

This clone was observed a single time. CDR3 in amino acids: CASSHRLAGGTDTQYF. CDR3 bases: TGTGCCAGCAGCCACCGACTAGCGGGAGGCACAGATACGCAGTATTTT. This chain connects TRBV7-6 to TRBJ2-3; 12 nucleotides line up with TRBD2. The V gene's germline CDR1 is SGHVS and CDR2 FNYEAQ. This CDR3 is 16 amino acids long. V lost 5 bases to trimming and J lost 1 base; unmatched junction nucleotides: 4.

The J gene is TRBJ2-7, the V gene TRBV18; possible D gene TRBD2, 6 bases. This CDR3 has 15 amino acids. Germline loops: CDR1 KGHSH, CDR2 LQKENI. The V end was cut by 5 bases, the J end by 0 bases, with 14 bases between. The DNA of the CDR3 is TGTGCCAGCTCATTCGGGACTTTTAGCTCCTACGAGCAGTACTTC. Protein sequence: CASSFGTFSSYEQYF. Drawing the rest from reference TRBV18 and TRBJ2-7, the complete variable domain is NAGVMQNPRHLVRRRGQEARLRCSPMKGHSHVYWYRQLPEEGLKFMVYLQKENIIDESGMPKERFSAEFPKEGPSILRIQQVVRGDSAAYFCASSFGTFSSYEQYFGPGTRLTVT.

This chain connects TRBV28 to TRBJ1-5; perhaps TRBD1 as D (6 bases). Germline V gene lookup returns CDR1 MDHEN and CDR2 SYDVKM. This CDR3 region has 15 residues. V shed 6 bases and J shed 1 base, with 13 bases lying between them. Here the CDR3 DNA reads TGTGCCAGCAGCTTACAGGGTGTAAGCAATCAGCCCCAGCATTTT. This sequence encodes CASSLQGVSNQPQHF.

J is TRBJ2-6 and V is TRBV4-1; 8 bases line up with TRBD2. J lost 2 bases, V lost 1 base, and 4 bases had no gene match. This CDR3 is 17 amino acids long. CDR1 is MGHRA, CDR2 YSYEKL, per germline. The CDR3 nucleotides read TGCGCCAGCAGCCAAGTTCAAGCGGGAGCTGGGGCCAACGTCCTGACTTTC. Amino acids: CASSQVQAGAGANVLTF.

This chain links TRBV10-3 with TRBJ1-1, with 7 bases lining up with TRBD1. CDR3 size: 14 residues. Unmatched junction bases numbered 4, after V lost 2 bases and J lost 4 bases. CDR1 and CDR2 (germline): ENHRY, SYGVKD. The CDR3: CAISEAGGLTEAFF. The CDR3 DNA sequence: TGTGCCATCAGTGAGGCAGGGGGGCTCACTGAAGCTTTCTTT.

The chain employs TRBV18 and TRBJ1-3; a weak D match, TRBD1 (5 bases). The CDR3 has 15 amino acids. Trimming left V 6 bases short and J 0 bases short, with 12 bases between. Germline V gene sequence: CDR1 KGHSH, CDR2 LQKENI. This chain's CDR3 is CASSRDAGSGNTIYF. CDR3 in DNA: TGTGCCAGCTCGCGGGACGCCGGCTCTGGAAACACCATATATTTT.

V is TRBV2 and J is TRBJ1-5; 9 positions agree with TRBD1. This CDR3 region has 13 residues. CDR1 and CDR2 from the germline V gene are SNHLY and FYNNEI. The J segment lost 6 bases and the V segment lost 6 bases, leaving 3 bases of the junction unmatched. CDR3 amino acids: CASRGTGTQPQHF. The CDR3 nucleotides are TGTGCCAGCAGGGGGACAGGGACTCAGCCCCAGCATTTT.

This clone has only a few counts. The chain recombines TRBV25-1 with TRBJ2-7; D ambiguous. V lost 10 bases and J lost 0, with 13 bases in between. Germline assignment: CDR1 MGHDK and CDR2 SYGVNS. CDR3 size: 13 residues. The CDR3: CATSKSPSYEQYF. CDR3 coding DNA: TGTGCCACCTCTAAGAGTCCCTCCTACGAGCAGTACTTC.